This TCR beta chain was identified during a study of resident and recirculating memory T cells in vitiligo. The V segment lost 9 bases and the J segment 5 bases; nucleotides outside the gene matches: 7. The CDR3 has 13 residues. Germline CDR1 LNHDA, CDR2 SQIVND (reference sequence). TCRdb's copy holds only in-frame clones and misses some; the assay was immunoSEQ multiplex PCR. The table shows around 43,000 clones, with 80% to 95% occurring only once. This clone came up a few times. The sample comprised blood. V and J are TRBV19 and TRBJ1-1, with 9 bases fitting TRBD1. The clonotype originates from a male donor with vitiligo. The CDR3 protein is CASAGTGRTEAFF. CDR3 bases: TGTGCCAGCGCCGGGACAGGGAGGACTGAAGCTTTCTTT.